This T cell receptor (beta chain) derives from a study of CD8+ T cells in alopecia areata. Trimming removed 2 bases from V and 8 bases from J, with 14 bases in between. Germline CDR1 SGDLS, CDR2 YYNGEE. CDR3 length equals 14 residues. Extraction of RNA preceded its reverse transcription into cDNA, which served as the sequencing template. Produced via immunoSEQ multiplex PCR; TCRdb's table is partial and in-frame only. The sample carries some 110,000 clones, roughly two thirds recorded once. Sequencing input: CD4+ T cells sorted from blood. The chain couples TRBV9 to TRBJ2-1; D remains unclear. The sequence derives from a human donor in good health. In DNA form, the CDR3 reads TGTGCCAGCAGCGTCAGACCCAGCCCCCATGAGCAGTTCTTC. Its protein is CASSVRPSPHEQFF.